This TCR beta chain originates from a study of a mutant IDH1 vaccine in newly diagnosed glioma. Study summary: Treated individuals were approximately 62% male and approximately 40% female, averaging about 37 years of age.

Whole-study results and caveats: The vaccine induced immune responses, and these occurred in more than 80% of patients.

The CDR3 consists of 14 residues. Germline values: CDR1 SNHLY, CDR2 FYNNEI. V was clipped by 7 bases and J by 8 bases, with 15 bases between them. Documented time point: week 5, during vaccination. In every dose of vaccine, 300 ug of mutant IDH1 20-mer peptide was given alongside topical imiquimod. New astrocytomas of WHO grade 3 or 4 that were IDH1-mutant and ATRX-lost were found in the donors. To note about this clone: The antigen is undetermined.

Assay used: immunoSEQ multiplex PCR; TCRdb lists only in-frame clones, some missing. The data contain around 50,000 clones, around 80% of them singletons. This receptor was identified in a man aged 50 to 59 with glioma. The chain joins TRBV2 to TRBJ1-6, with D perhaps matching TRBD1 (6 bases). Sequenced material: PBMCs, taken from a glioma patient whose treatment included an IDH1 peptide vaccine. CDR3 coding DNA: TGTGCCAGCATCCCGGACAAGGGGGATTCACCCCTCCACTTT. Translation: CASIPDKGDSPLHF.